What follows are 21 T cell receptor beta chains derived from one specimen sequenced in a study of blood T cells in healthy people across ages. Through a sample-barcoded 5' primer and a J-beta primer mix, a second PCR was run for roughly 6 to 12 cycles. TCRdb re-called the 5' RACE reads with MiXCR, one entry per CDR3 protein. The sample records about 620,000 distinct CDR3 sequences, over 40% being singletons. Sequenced sample: blood. These TCRs come from a woman of 80 years or more in good health.

Concerning this clonotype: A read error may explain this, as a much larger clone is one base away. V is TRBV12-3 or TRBV12-4 and J is TRBJ1-1; D is uncertain. The CDR3 is made up of 11 amino acids. The CDR3 sequence: CTSSLITEAFF. Here the CDR3 DNA reads TGTACCAGCAGTTTAATCACTGAAGCTTTCTTT.

The V and J genes are TRBV25-1 and TRBJ2-3; 8 bases are shared with TRBD2. This CDR3 spans 18 amino acids. CDR1 and CDR2 (germline): MGHDK, SYGVNS. V gave up 3 bases and J gave up 2 bases; unmatched junction bases: 13. The CDR3 reads CASSESIYSGINTDTQYF. The CDR3, as DNA: TGTGCCAGCAGTGAGTCGATCTATAGCGGGATAAACACAGATACGCAGTATTTT.

The V and J genes are TRBV4-2 and TRBJ2-2; D call uncertain. V was cut by 4 bases and J by 2 bases, with 8 bases left in between. Germline CDR1 reads LGHNA; CDR2 reads YNFKEQ. This CDR3 has 14 residues. CDR3 loop: CASSRALNTGELFF. In nucleotides, the CDR3 is TGTGCCAGCAGCCGAGCCCTCAACACCGGGGAGCTGTTTTTT.

The chain combines TRBV2 with TRBJ2-5, with D possibly called TRBD1 or TRBD2 (5 bases each). The germline V and J ends were trimmed by 6 bases and 11 bases, with 19 bases remaining between them. Germline values: CDR1 SNHLY, CDR2 FYNNEI. The CDR3 loop spans 13 amino acids. The CDR3 is CASRPGPFDEQYF. In nucleotides, the CDR3 is TGTGCCAGCAGGCCGGGACCGTTCGATGAGCAGTACTTC.

On this clonotype itself: This may be a read error, as it is one base from a much larger clone. This chain joins TRBV12-3 or TRBV12-4 and TRBJ2-3, with 7 bases identical to TRBD2. The CDR3 extends over 13 amino acids. V trimming: 4 bases; J trimming: 4 bases; junction bases outside the gene matches: 2. CDR3 DNA: TGTGCCAGCAGTTGTGGGGGGGCAGATACGCAGTATTTT. Protein sequence: CASSCGGADTQYF.

The chain couples TRBV12-3 or TRBV12-4 to TRBJ2-1; TRBD1 matches 11 bases. This CDR3 is built from 14 residues. With 4 bases clipped from V and 7 bases from J, the junction kept 3 bases outside the gene matches. This CDR3 reads CASSSRDRGNEQFF. The CDR3 nucleotides are TGTGCCAGCAGTTCCCGGGACAGGGGGAATGAGCAGTTCTTC.

This clonotype was counted ten times or more. The genes are TRBV12-3 or TRBV12-4 and TRBJ1-2; D gene unclear. CDR3 length: 14 amino acids. With 5 bases removed from V and 3 bases from J, the gap between germline ends came to 13 bases. Here the CDR3 DNA reads TGTGCCAGCAGTCTCCGTCGGACGGACTATGGCTACACCTTC. It specifies CASSLRRTDYGYTF.

The chain combines TRBV3-1 with TRBJ2-3, with unresolved D. Per the germline V gene, CDR1 is LGHDT and CDR2 is YNNKEL (reference sequence). The CDR3 consists of 12 residues. Trimming left V 6 bases short and J 2 bases short, with 6 bases between. The CDR3 coding sequence is TGTGCCAGCAGGGGGATCACAGATACGCAGTATTTT. This sequence encodes CASRGITDTQYF.

The V and J genes are TRBV3-1 and TRBJ2-5; 9 nucleotides match TRBD2. The V segment lost 4 bases and the J segment 1 base; nucleotides outside the gene matches: 7. The CDR3 contains 16 residues. CDR1 is LGHDT and CDR2 is YNNKEL in the germline V gene (reference sequence). The CDR3: CASSRSAGGAQETQYF. The CDR3 DNA sequence: TGTGCCAGCAGCCGGTCGGCGGGAGGGGCCCAAGAGACCCAGTACTTC.

The V call is TRBV20-1, the J call TRBJ2-7, with 8 bases identical to TRBD2. Trimming took 6 bases from V and 3 from J; bases not matched to a gene: 19. Germline assignment: CDR1 DFQATT and CDR2 SNEGSKA (reference sequence). CDR3 length: 17 amino acids. As DNA, the CDR3 is TGCAGTGCAGAAGAGCCCCCAAGCGGGAGAGGGGGCTACGAGCAGTACTTC. It yields the protein CSAEEPPSGRGGYEQYF.

As to this clonotype: With a much larger clone just one base away, this may be a read error. The chain employs TRBV10-1 and TRBJ2-5; D remains ambiguous. The CDR3 consists of 13 residues. The V gene lost 3 bases and the J gene lost 11 bases, with 16 bases spanning the gap. From germline, CDR1 is WNHNN and CDR2 SYGVQD (reference sequence). The CDR3 DNA reads as TGCGCCAGCAGTGACAGCCTATACAATGAGCAGTACTTC. This encodes CASSDSLYNEQYF.

The J gene is TRBJ2-3, the V gene TRBV15; D is ambiguous. The CDR3 runs to 15 residues. Looked up from germline, CDR1 is LNHNV and CDR2 is YYDKDF (reference sequence). The ends were cut back, 5 bases at V and 6 bases at J, with 18 bases in the middle. CDR3 sequence: CATSSRKGGGDTQYF. The CDR3 nucleotides read TGTGCCACCAGCTCTAGAAAGGGCGGTGGGGATACGCAGTATTTT.

The table lists this clonotype with many counts. The chain uses TRBV12-3 or TRBV12-4 and TRBJ2-3; 7 bases are shared with TRBD1. The CDR3 extends over 14 amino acids. V shed 6 bases, J shed 1 base, and the junction held 4 bases outside the gene matches. The CDR3 coding sequence is TGTGCCAGCAGGGGAACAGGGGGCACAGATACGCAGTATTTT. Translation gives CASRGTGGTDTQYF.

The V call is TRBV29-1, the J call TRBJ1-1; 9 bases line up with TRBD1. The V gene's germline CDR1 is SQVTM and CDR2 ANQGSEA. This CDR3 comprises 15 residues. V was pared by 5 bases and J by 0 bases, with 7 bases of the junction left unmatched. DNA for the CDR3: TGCAGCGTTTCGGGACAGGGCCTAATGAACACTGAAGCTTTCTTT. This encodes CSVSGQGLMNTEAFF.

This clonotype has at least ten counts. V and J are TRBV7-9 and TRBJ2-5; D gene ambiguous. Trimming cost V 3 bases and J 1 base, with 12 bases left between them. Germline values: CDR1 SEHNR, CDR2 FQNEAQ (reference sequence). This CDR3 region has 15 residues. CDR3 region: CASSLDRSGQETQYF. The CDR3 DNA reads TGTGCCAGCAGCTTGGATCGGTCAGGCCAAGAGACCCAGTACTTC.

Concerning this clonotype: A much larger clone differs by one base, so this may be a read error. This chain connects TRBV7-2 to TRBJ2-3, with D perhaps TRBD2 (6 bases). CDR1 and CDR2 from the germline V gene are SGHTA and FQGNSA. CDR3 length: 13 amino acids. For the CDR3, the DNA is TGTGTCAGCAGCTTCGGGAGCACCCGTACGCAGTATTTT. Translated: CVSSFGSTRTQYF.

The rearrangement links TRBV12-3 or TRBV12-4 to TRBJ1-6, with unresolved D. Trimming left V 2 bases short and J 7 bases short, with 6 bases between. This CDR3 has 13 amino acids. CDR3 loop: CASSLNGNSPLHF. The CDR3 region has the DNA TGTGCCAGCAGTTTAAACGGGAATTCACCCCTCCACTTT.

Ten or more counts support this clonotype. The junction does not match germline at one end; this may be a read error. The chain has TRBV27 and TRBJ2-7, with D hard to call. The germline V gene encodes CDR1 MNHEY and CDR2 SMNVEV (reference sequence). This CDR3 is 13 amino acids long. The chain's CDR3 is CDSSGDGSYEQYF. In DNA form, the CDR3 reads TGTGACAGCAGTGGAGACGGCTCCTACGAGCAGTACTTC.

This clonotype has at least ten counts. V and J are TRBV7-3 and TRBJ2-7; 8 nucleotides match TRBD2. J was trimmed by 2 bases and V by 5 bases; bases with no gene match: 5. CDR3 size: 14 residues. Per the germline V gene, CDR1 is SGHTA and CDR2 is FQGTGA. Here the CDR3 DNA reads TGTGCCAGCAGCCCGACTAGCGTCCCCTACGAGCAGTACTTC. It specifies CASSPTSVPYEQYF.

There are a few counts of this clonotype. The rearrangement links TRBV9 to TRBJ2-5, with 11 bases lining up with TRBD2. CDR1 SGDLS and CDR2 YYNGEE come from the germline V gene. Trimming at V came to 4 bases and at J to 3 bases, leaving 5 bases not matched to a gene. CDR3 length equals 15 residues. In DNA, the CDR3 is TGTGCCAGCAGCCATAGCGGGAGGGCCGAAGAGACCCAGTACTTC. Its translation: CASSHSGRAEETQYF.

The CDR3 DNA is TGTGCCAGCAGTCCTAGCGGTGCGCAGTATTTT. Translated, it gives CASSPSGAQYF. V gene TRBV12-3 or TRBV12-4 combines with J gene TRBJ2-3, with 7 bases matching TRBD2. Unmatched junction bases numbered 3, after V lost 5 bases and J lost 10 bases. This CDR3 region has 11 residues.